This entry lists 8 T cell receptor beta chains sequenced from one sample in a study of radiotherapy plus CTLA-4 blockade in lung cancer listed by TCRdb under 2018. The library was obtained by the immunoSEQ multiplex PCR assay. The clones in this table, taken by TCRdb from immuneACCESS, are in-frame only. Not every clone is retained; where verified, under half of the shortfall comes from an unresolved V gene, and the cause of the rest is unknown. The sample table lists about 97,000 clones, about four fifths of them with a count of one. The ten biggest clones cover 2.8% of the sample. The sequenced sample was peripheral blood, obtained from a patient treated with radiotherapy plus ipilimumab. The receptors come from a human donor with non-small cell lung cancer who had a partial response to radiotherapy plus ipilimumab. Some clones in this sample may be carry-over from other donors' samples.

Turning to this clone: A read error may produce the germline difference seen at one junction end. This sequence joins TRBV13 and TRBJ2-4; 9 bases are a match to TRBD1. This CDR3 has 16 residues. Germline loops: CDR1 PRHDT, CDR2 FYEKMQ (reference sequence). CDR3 loop: CASSIGTGYGKNIQYF. The CDR3 DNA reads TGTGCCAGCAGCATAGGGACAGGGTACGGCAAAAACATTCAGTACTTC.

The rearrangement joins TRBV4-1 to TRBJ1-2, with TRBD1 matching 10 bases. There are 15 residues in the CDR3. Germline V CDR1 and CDR2: MGHRA, YSYEKL. The J segment lost 6 bases and the V segment lost 3 bases, leaving 7 bases of the junction unmatched. The CDR3 bases are TGCGCCAGCAGCCAGGGGGTGACAGGGGGCGATGGCTACACCTTC. Translating gives CASSQGVTGGDGYTF.

The chain joins TRBV5-8 to TRBJ1-1, with unresolved D. The length of the CDR3 is 15 residues. Trimming took off 6 bases at V and 0 bases at J, with 15 bases between the two ends. Germline values: CDR1 SGHTS, CDR2 YDEGEE. The CDR3 is CASTPIRELNTEAFF. DNA of the CDR3: TGTGCCAGCACCCCGATTCGCGAGCTGAACACTGAAGCTTTCTTT.

This sequence joins TRBV19 and TRBJ1-1; TRBD1 aligns across 12 bases. J gave up 4 bases and V 5 bases, and 2 bases lay outside the gene matches. This CDR3 is 14 amino acids long. CDR1 is LNHDA, CDR2 SQIVND, per germline (reference sequence). The DNA of the CDR3 is TGTGCCAGTAGTCGGGACAGGGGGCTCACTGAAGCTTTCTTT. Translating gives CASSRDRGLTEAFF.

The V and J genes are TRBV19 and TRBJ2-7, with D possibly TRBD1 on 6 matching bases. The CDR3 totals 16 residues. From germline, CDR1 is LNHDA and CDR2 SQIVND (reference sequence). The germline V and J ends were trimmed by 2 bases and 4 bases, with 18 bases remaining between them. The CDR3: CASSIRRGTRGYEQYF. In DNA, the CDR3 is TGTGCCAGTAGTATAAGGCGTGGGACCAGGGGATACGAGCAGTACTTC.

This chain uses TRBV6-1 with TRBJ1-2; D is perhaps TRBD1 (5 bases). The germline gives CDR1 MNHNS, CDR2 SASEGT. V lost 3 bases and J lost 0, with 14 bases in between. The CDR3 runs to 16 residues. CDR3 DNA sequence: TGTGCCAGCAGTGACAGTAGGGGTGGTTCTAACTATGGCTACACCTTC. Its translation is CASSDSRGGSNYGYTF.

This chain links TRBV6-1 with TRBJ1-5; TRBD1 might be the D (6 bases). Germline loops: CDR1 MNHNS, CDR2 SASEGT. CDR3 length: 14 amino acids. Between the trimmed V and J ends, which lost 6 bases and 4 bases, there was a span of 13 bases. The chain's CDR3 is CASSPTGLNQPQHF. The CDR3 DNA reads TGTGCCAGCAGCCCTACAGGGCTAAATCAGCCCCAGCATTTT.

The chain carries TRBV4-3 and TRBJ1-2; D gene uncertain. The CDR3 is made up of 16 amino acids. From germline, CDR1 is LGHNA and CDR2 YSLEER. Trimming removed 0 bases from V and 2 bases from J, with 13 bases in between. CDR3 DNA sequence: TGCGCCAGCAGCCAAGATCAGAGACACGCGAACTATGGCTACACCTTC. It is translated as CASSQDQRHANYGYTF.